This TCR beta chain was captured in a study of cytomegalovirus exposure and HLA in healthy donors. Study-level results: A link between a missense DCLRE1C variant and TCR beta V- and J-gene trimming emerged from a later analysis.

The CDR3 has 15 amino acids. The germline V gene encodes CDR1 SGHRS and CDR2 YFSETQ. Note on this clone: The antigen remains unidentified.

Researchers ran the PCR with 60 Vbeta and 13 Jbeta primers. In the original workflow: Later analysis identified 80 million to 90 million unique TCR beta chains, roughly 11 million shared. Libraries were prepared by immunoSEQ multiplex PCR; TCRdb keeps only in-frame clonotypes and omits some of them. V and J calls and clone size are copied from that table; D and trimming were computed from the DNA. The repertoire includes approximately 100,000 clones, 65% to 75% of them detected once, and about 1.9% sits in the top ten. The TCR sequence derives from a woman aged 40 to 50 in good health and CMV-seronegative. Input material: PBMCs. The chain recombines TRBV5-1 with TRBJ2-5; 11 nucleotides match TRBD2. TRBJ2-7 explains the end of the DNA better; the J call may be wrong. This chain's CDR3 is CASSEGTSGLYEQYF. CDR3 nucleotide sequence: TGCGCCAGCAGCGAAGGGACTAGCGGTCTCTACGAGCAGTACTTC.